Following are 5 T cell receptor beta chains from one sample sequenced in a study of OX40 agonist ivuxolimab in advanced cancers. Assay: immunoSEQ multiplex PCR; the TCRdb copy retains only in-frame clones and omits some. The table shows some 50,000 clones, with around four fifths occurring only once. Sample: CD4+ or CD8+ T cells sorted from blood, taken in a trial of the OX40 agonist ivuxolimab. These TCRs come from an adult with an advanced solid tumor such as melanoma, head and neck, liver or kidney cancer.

CDR3 in DNA: TGTGCCAGTAGTCTCCGGGACAGGGGGACTGGGGCCAACGTCCTGACTTTC. Its protein product is CASSLRDRGTGANVLTF. The V gene is TRBV19, the J gene TRBJ2-6; 11 bases agree with TRBD1. V lost 5 bases to trimming and J lost 2 bases; unmatched junction nucleotides: 5. The CDR3 extends over 17 amino acids. Germline loops: CDR1 LNHDA, CDR2 SQIVND (reference sequence).

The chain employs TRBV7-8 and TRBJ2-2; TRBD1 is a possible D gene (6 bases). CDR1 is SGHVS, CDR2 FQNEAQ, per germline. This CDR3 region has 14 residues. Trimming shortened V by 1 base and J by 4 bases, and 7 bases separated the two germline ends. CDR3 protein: CASSLGTVTGELFF. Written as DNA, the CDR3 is TGTGCCAGCAGCTTAGGGACAGTCACCGGGGAGCTGTTTTTT.

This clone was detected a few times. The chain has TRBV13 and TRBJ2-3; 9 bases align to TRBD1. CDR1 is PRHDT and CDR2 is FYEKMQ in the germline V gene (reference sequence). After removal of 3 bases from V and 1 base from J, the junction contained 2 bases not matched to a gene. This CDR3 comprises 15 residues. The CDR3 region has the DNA TGTGCCAGCAGCTTGGGGACAGGGCGCACAGATACGCAGTATTTT. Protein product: CASSLGTGRTDTQYF.

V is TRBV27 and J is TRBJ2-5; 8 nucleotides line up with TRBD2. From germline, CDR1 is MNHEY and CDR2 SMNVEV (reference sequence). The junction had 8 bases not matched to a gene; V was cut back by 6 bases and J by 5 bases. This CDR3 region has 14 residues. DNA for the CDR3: TGTGCCAGCAGGGTGCGGGGGGAGTGGGAGACCCAGTACTTC. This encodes CASRVRGEWETQYF.

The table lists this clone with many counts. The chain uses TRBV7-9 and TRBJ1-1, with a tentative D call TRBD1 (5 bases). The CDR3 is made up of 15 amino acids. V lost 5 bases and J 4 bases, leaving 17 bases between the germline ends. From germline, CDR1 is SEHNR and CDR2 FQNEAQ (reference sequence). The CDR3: CASSPPFRESTEAFF. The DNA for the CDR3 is TGTGCCAGCAGCCCCCCCTTCAGGGAATCCACTGAAGCTTTCTTT.